The 27 T cell receptor beta chains listed next were all sequenced from one sample in a study of blood T cell repertoires in COVID-19. Clones were read by immunoSEQ multiplex PCR, and TCRdb kept only the in-frame ones, dropping some. The top ten clones hold nearly 6.5% of a sample with about 350,000 clones, 87% of them seen once. The sample comprised peripheral blood. The receptors shown here come from a woman between 45 and 60 years old with COVID-19, enrolled during active disease.

This clone was counted between two and nine times. This chain joins TRBV7-8 and TRBJ1-5; 9 nucleotides agree with TRBD1. This CDR3 is built from 16 residues. CDR1 and CDR2 (germline): SGHVS, FQNEAQ. After removal of 4 bases from V and 6 bases from J, the junction contained 10 bases not matched to a gene. Written as DNA, the CDR3 is TGTGCCAGCAGCTCAGAAACAGGGGGCGTTCGTCAGCCCCAGCATTTT. Amino acid sequence: CASSSETGGVRQPQHF.

This clone was detected once. V and J are TRBV4-2 and TRBJ2-1; TRBD1 might be the D (6 bases). Germline loops: CDR1 LGHNA, CDR2 YNFKEQ. CDR3 length equals 17 residues. Trimming shortened V by 1 base and J by 0 bases, and 13 bases separated the two germline ends. The CDR3 DNA reads TGTGCCAGCAGCCAAGTGGTTAGGGGGAGCTCCTACAATGAGCAGTTCTTC. Translation: CASSQVVRGSSYNEQFF.

The chain combines TRBV3-1 (or the pseudogene TRBV3-2) with TRBJ1-2; no clear D. The CDR3 spans 13 residues. V lost 4 bases and J 7 bases, leaving 13 bases between the germline ends. Germline V gives CDR1 LGHDT, CDR2 YNNKEL (reference sequence). This CDR3 reads CASSPAANSGYTF. The CDR3 DNA is TGTGCCAGCAGCCCAGCCGCCAACAGTGGCTACACCTTC.

Turning to this clone: At one end the junction does not follow the germline gene, possibly because of a read error. This rearrangement joins TRBV30 to TRBJ2-6; the match to TRBD1 covers 8 bases. The CDR3 has 14 amino acids. In germline, CDR1 is GTSNPN, CDR2 SVGIG (reference sequence). In DNA, the CDR3 is TGTGCCTGGAGTAAGGTGGACAGGGCCGACGTCCTGACTTTC. Protein: CAWSKVDRADVLTF.

For the CDR3, the DNA is TGTGCCAGCAGCGCAGACTCGACAGATACGCAGTATTTT. Protein product: CASSADSTDTQYF. The chain employs TRBV5-4 and TRBJ2-3; D remains unclear. Trimming cost V 4 bases and J 3 bases, with 9 bases left between them. CDR1 is SGHNT and CDR2 is YYREEE in the germline V gene (reference sequence). The CDR3 totals 13 residues.

This clone was counted a few times. The chain uses TRBV5-1 and TRBJ1-1, with TRBD1 as a possible D gene (5 bases). Looked up from germline, CDR1 is SGHRS and CDR2 is YFSETQ. This CDR3 has 14 amino acids. Between the trimmed V and J ends, which lost 0 bases and 3 bases, there was a span of 9 bases. CDR3 sequence (DNA): TGCGCCAGCAGCTTGGCAGGGCAGGACACTGAAGCTTTCTTT. This translates into CASSLAGQDTEAFF.

With regard to this clone: The limits of the CDR3 on the DNA are not certain, so only TCRdb's listed CDR3 is given. The CDR3 is CASSLLRAGELFF. The J gene is TRBJ2-2, the V gene TRBV5-1; the table's D call, TRBD2, has no DNA check behind it. Looked up from germline, CDR1 is SGHRS and CDR2 is YFSETQ. Counting both end residues, the CDR3 totals 13 amino acids.

The V and J genes are TRBV4-2 and TRBJ2-3; D is undetermined. The CDR3 has 13 amino acids. Germline V gene lookup returns CDR1 LGHNA and CDR2 YNFKEQ. Trimming stripped 0 bases from V and 5 bases from J, with 6 bases between. This CDR3 is CASSQEGEDTQYF. In nucleotides, the CDR3 is TGTGCCAGCAGCCAAGAAGGAGAAGATACGCAGTATTTT.

The chain combines TRBV6-5 with TRBJ1-2; D unresolved. The CDR3 contains 11 residues. Deletions cut 2 bases from V and 8 bases from J, with 6 bases between. From germline, CDR1 is MNHEY and CDR2 SVGAGI. The CDR3 is CASSYGGGYTF. The CDR3 DNA sequence: TGTGCCAGCAGTTACGGAGGCGGCTACACCTTC.

The count of this clone is one. Other nucleotide sequences in the sample specify the same CDR3. The V and J genes are TRBV3-1 (or the pseudogene TRBV3-2) and TRBJ2-7, with TRBD1 matching over 7 bases. CDR1 is LGHDT, CDR2 YNNKEL, per germline (reference sequence). V trimming: 0 bases; J trimming: 0 bases; junction bases outside the gene matches: 2. The CDR3 spans 15 residues. In DNA form, the CDR3 reads TGTGCCAGCAGCCAAGATACAGGGGTCTCCTACGAGCAGTACTTC. Translation gives CASSQDTGVSYEQYF.

This chain links TRBV3-1 (or the pseudogene TRBV3-2) with TRBJ2-3; 8 bases align to TRBD1. Losses at the gene ends were 7 bases for V and 2 bases for J; bases not matched to a gene: 8. CDR1 is LGHDT, CDR2 YNNKEL, per germline (reference sequence). This CDR3 contains 15 residues. Here the CDR3 reads CASNGGQGFTDTQYF. CDR3 sequence (DNA): TGTGCCAGCAATGGAGGACAGGGCTTCACAGATACGCAGTATTTT.

This sequence joins TRBV5-6 and TRBJ2-1; D is undetermined. Germline CDR1 SGHDT, CDR2 YYEEEE. The CDR3 spans 12 residues. V was cut by 3 bases and J by 5 bases, with 6 bases left in between. The CDR3 is CASSYLNNEQFF. The DNA of the CDR3 is TGTGCCAGCAGCTATCTAAACAATGAGCAGTTCTTC.

The gene calls are TRBV29-1 and TRBJ2-1; D might be TRBD2 (6 bases). Germline CDR1 and CDR2: SQVTM and ANQGSEA. There are 15 residues in the CDR3. V shed 1 base and J shed 1 base, with 11 bases lying between them. The CDR3 loop reads CSVEAPSESYNEQFF. The CDR3 nucleotides are TGCAGCGTTGAAGCCCCTAGCGAATCCTACAATGAGCAGTTCTTC.

The genes are TRBV6-2 or TRBV6-3 and TRBJ2-1; TRBD2 agrees at 7 bases. The V gene's germline CDR1 is MNHEY and CDR2 SVGEGT. The CDR3 consists of 16 residues. With 6 bases clipped from V and 7 bases from J, the junction kept 15 bases outside the gene matches. The CDR3 bases are TGTGCCAGCAGCCCCGGGTGGCGGGAGTTGTGGAATGAGCAGTTCTTC. Amino acid sequence: CASSPGWRELWNEQFF.

About this clone itself: An end of the junction does not agree with germline; a read error may underlie this. This chain joins TRBV7-7 and TRBJ2-3, with TRBD2 identical over 7 bases. The CDR3 runs 16 residues. CDR1 SSHAT and CDR2 FNYEAQ come from the germline V gene (reference sequence). CDR3 in amino acids: CASRLGGVTWGDTQYF. DNA for the CDR3: TGTGCTAGCAGATTGGGGGGGGTGACCTGGGGAGATACGCAGTATTTT.

This clone was recorded only once. The chain carries TRBV24-1 and TRBJ1-2; possible D gene TRBD1, 6 bases. This CDR3 spans 14 amino acids. Looked up from germline, CDR1 is KGHDR and CDR2 is SFDVKD. V lost 7 bases, J lost 7 bases, and 18 bases lay in between. CDR3 residues: CATSGTGIGSGYTF. CDR3 nucleotides: TGTGCCACCAGCGGTACAGGGATCGGTAGTGGCTACACCTTC.

The J gene is TRBJ2-3, the V gene TRBV21-1; the table assigns TRBD1, which was not confirmed against the DNA. TRBV21-1 is noted as a pseudogene. CDR3 length equals 19 residues. In DNA form, the CDR3 reads TGTGCCAGCAGCAAAGGGGGACAGTTTGCCGAGAAAAGCACAGATACGCAGTATTTT. This encodes CASSKGGQFAEKSTDTQYF.

In regard to this clone: The junction differs from germline at one of its ends, possibly a read error. The chain combines TRBV9 with TRBJ2-7, with 10 bases that match TRBD2. The CDR3 sequence is 15 residues long. CDR1 and CDR2 (germline): SGDLS, YYNGEE. CDR3 coding DNA: TGTGCCAGCAGCGTCGGACTAGCGGATACCTACCAGCAGTACTTC. As protein: CASSVGLADTYQQYF.

This clone was picked up a small number of times. The V and J genes are TRBV5-1 and TRBJ2-7, with 7 bases aligning to TRBD2. From germline, CDR1 is SGHRS and CDR2 YFSETQ. V shed 2 bases and J 2 bases; nucleotides not matched to a gene: 7. This CDR3 is built from 15 residues. The CDR3 nucleotides are TGCGCCAGCAGCTTACGGCCTAGCGGAACCTACGAGCAGTACTTC. The encoded protein is CASSLRPSGTYEQYF.

The V and J genes are TRBV9 and TRBJ2-2; 7 positions match TRBD1. The V and J ends lost 5 bases and 0 bases, in that order; junction bases with no gene match: 1. Per germline, CDR1 SGDLS and CDR2 YYNGEE. This CDR3 is built from 14 residues. The CDR3 DNA sequence: TGTGCCAGCAGGGGACAGTCGAACACCGGGGAGCTGTTTTTT. Its protein is CASRGQSNTGELFF. Drawing the rest from reference TRBV9 and TRBJ2-2, the complete variable domain is DSGVTQTPKHLITATGQRVTLRCSPRSGDLSVYWYQQSLDQGLQFLIQYYNGEERAKGNILERFSAQQFPDLHSELNLSSLELGDSALYFCASRGQSNTGELFFGEGSRLTVL.

This chain uses TRBV27 with TRBJ2-3, with 11 bases matching TRBD2. CDR1 is MNHEY, CDR2 SMNVEV, per germline (reference sequence). V lost 6 bases and J lost 6; bases outside the gene matches: 8. The CDR3 length is 15 residues. CDR3 coding DNA: TGTGCCAGCAGCACTTTAGCGGGAGGGGAGGATACGCAGTATTTT. It codes for CASSTLAGGEDTQYF.

This clone occurred once. This rearrangement joins TRBV5-8 to TRBJ1-2; no clear D gene. CDR1 SGHTS and CDR2 YDEGEE come from the germline V gene. V lost 0 bases and J 1 base, leaving 7 bases between the germline ends. The CDR3 length is 14 residues. The CDR3 DNA follows: TGTGCCAGCAGCTTGGGCGGGAATAACTATGGCTACACCTTC. Its translation: CASSLGGNNYGYTF.

This clone was detected a few times. The chain joins TRBV5-8 to TRBJ1-5; D possibly corresponds to TRBD1 (6 bases). From germline, CDR1 is SGHTS and CDR2 YDEGEE. V lost 4 bases, J lost 2 bases, and 13 bases lay in between. The CDR3 has 15 residues. The CDR3 is CASSPRRTGNQPQHF. The CDR3, as DNA: TGTGCCAGCAGCCCCCGCCGGACAGGCAATCAGCCCCAGCATTTT.

V and J are TRBV27 and TRBJ1-6, with 9 bases lining up with TRBD1. CDR1 MNHEY and CDR2 SMNVEV come from the germline V gene (reference sequence). The CDR3 sequence is 14 residues long. Unmatched junction bases numbered 6, after V lost 6 bases and J lost 9 bases. The DNA of the CDR3 is TGTGCCAGCAGCCATGACAGGGGGAGTTCACCCCTCCACTTT. Translated: CASSHDRGSSPLHF.

The chain employs TRBV24-1 and TRBJ2-7; 7 nucleotides align to TRBD2. CDR1 is KGHDR and CDR2 is SFDVKD in the germline V gene. The J segment lost 5 bases and the V segment lost 5 bases, leaving 5 bases of the junction unmatched. This CDR3 spans 13 amino acids. CDR3 bases: TGTGCCACCAGTGGGGCTAGCGGTAACGAGCAGTACTTC. It yields the protein CATSGASGNEQYF.

The J gene is TRBJ2-7, the V gene TRBV19; D possibly corresponds to TRBD1 (6 bases). Per germline, CDR1 LNHDA and CDR2 SQIVND (reference sequence). The V end was cut by 3 bases, the J end by 4 bases, with 16 bases between. CDR3 length equals 15 residues. CDR3 coding DNA: TGTGCCAGTAGTATCTCCGGCCCAACAGGGTACGAGCAGTACTTC. Protein: CASSISGPTGYEQYF.

The chain carries TRBV11-2 and TRBJ1-6; 10 nucleotides match TRBD1. CDR1 and CDR2 (germline): SGHAT, FQNNGV. The CDR3 has 15 residues. J was trimmed by 8 bases and V by 4 bases; bases with no gene match: 5. The CDR3 DNA reads as TGTGCCAGCAGCTCCTTGGGGACAGGGGATTCACCCCTCCACTTT. This sequence encodes CASSSLGTGDSPLHF. Combining the CDR3 with reference TRBV11-2 and TRBJ1-6 gives the whole variable domain EAGVAQSPRYKIIEKRQSVAFWCNPISGHATLYWYQQILGQGPKLLIQFQNNGVVDDSQLPKDRFSAERLKGVDSTLKIQPAKLEDSAVYLCASSSLGTGDSPLHFGNGTRLTVT.